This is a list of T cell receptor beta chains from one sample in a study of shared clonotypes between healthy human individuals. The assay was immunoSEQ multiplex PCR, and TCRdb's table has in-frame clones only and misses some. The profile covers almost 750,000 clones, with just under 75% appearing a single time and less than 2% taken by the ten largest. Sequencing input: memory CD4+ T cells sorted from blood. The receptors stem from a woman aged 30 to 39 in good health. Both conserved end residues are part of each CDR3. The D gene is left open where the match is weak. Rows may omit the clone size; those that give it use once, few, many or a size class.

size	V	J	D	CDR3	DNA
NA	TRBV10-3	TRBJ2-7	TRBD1	CAISESGQGLYEQYF	TGTGCCATCAGTGAGTCCGGACAGGGGTTGTACGAGCAGTACTTC
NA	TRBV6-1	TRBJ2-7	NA	CASRISSYEQYF	TGTGCCAGCAGGATAAGCTCCTACGAGCAGTACTTC
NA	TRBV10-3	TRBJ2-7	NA	CAISDIQEIYEQYF	TGTGCCATCAGTGATATACAGGAAATTTACGAGCAGTACTTC
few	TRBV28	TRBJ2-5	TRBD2	CASSSGLVPTQYF	TGTGCCAGCAGTTCGGGACTAGTGCCGACCCAGTACTTC
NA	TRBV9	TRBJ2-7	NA	CASSATIGLPPTYEQYF	TGTGCCAGCAGCGCAACCATTGGGCTTCCACCGACCTACGAGCAGTACTTC
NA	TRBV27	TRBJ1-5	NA	CASSLGGSQPQHF	TGTGCCAGCAGTTTAGGGGGCTCTCAGCCCCAGCATTTT
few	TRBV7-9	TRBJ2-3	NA	CASSSNRDLVIDTQYF	TGTGCCAGCAGCTCAAACAGGGATCTGGTCATAGATACGCAGTATTTT
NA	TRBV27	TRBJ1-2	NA	CASSLSGRSGYTF	TGTGCCAGCAGTTTATCGGGCAGAAGCGGCTACACCTTC
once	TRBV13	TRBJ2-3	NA	CASSLGRVEGSDTQYF	TGTGCCAGCAGCTTAGGACGCGTCGAGGGGTCAGATACGCAGTATTTT
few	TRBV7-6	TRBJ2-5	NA	CASSLNQETQYF	TGTGCCAGCAGCTTAAACCAAGAGACCCAGTACTTC
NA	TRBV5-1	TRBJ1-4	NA	CASSRDGNEKLFF	TGCGCCAGCAGCCGGGACGGTAATGAAAAACTGTTTTTT
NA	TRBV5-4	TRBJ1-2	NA	CASSLALTGPGGYTF	TGTGCCAGCAGCTTGGCCCTCACAGGGCCGGGGGGCTACACCTTC
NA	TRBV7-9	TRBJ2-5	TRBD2	CASSLAWASGSETQYF	TGTGCCAGCAGCTTAGCGTGGGCTAGCGGGAGTGAGACCCAGTACTTC
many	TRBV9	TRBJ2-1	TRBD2	CASSSSGSGYNEQFF	TGTGCCAGCAGCTCCAGCGGGAGTGGCTACAATGAGCAGTTCTTC
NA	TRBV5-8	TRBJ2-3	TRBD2	CASSRSGRATDTQYF	TGTGCCAGCAGCCGTAGCGGGAGGGCCACAGATACGCAGTATTTT
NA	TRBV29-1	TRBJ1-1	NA	CSVRGPFNTEAFF	TGCAGCGTAAGGGGACCCTTTAACACTGAAGCTTTCTTT
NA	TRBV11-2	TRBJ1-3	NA	CASSLEPGGNTIYF	TGTGCCAGCAGCTTAGAGCCAGGGGGAAACACCATATATTTT
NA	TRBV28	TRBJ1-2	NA	CASSFFGKYGYTF	TGTGCCAGCAGTTTTTTTGGGAAATATGGCTACACCTTC
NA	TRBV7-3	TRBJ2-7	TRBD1	CASSYIQGAYEQYF	TGTGCCAGCAGCTATATTCAGGGGGCCTACGAGCAGTACTTC
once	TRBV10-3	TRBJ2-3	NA	CAISDGGARTDTQYF	TGTGCCATCAGTGACGGCGGGGCCCGCACAGATACGCAGTATTTT
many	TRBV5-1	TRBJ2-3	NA	CASSLAQGPPTDTQYF	TGCGCCAGCAGCTTGGCCCAGGGCCCCCCCACAGATACGCAGTATTTT
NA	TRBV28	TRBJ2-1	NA	CASSTGPDEQFF	TGTGCCAGCAGTACCGGACCAGATGAGCAGTTCTTC
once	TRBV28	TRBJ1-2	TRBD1	CASRGDRGYGYTF	TGTGCCAGCAGGGGGGACAGGGGCTATGGCTACACCTTC
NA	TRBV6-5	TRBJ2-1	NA	CASRPPGVRDNEQFF	TGTGCCAGCAGGCCTCCCGGGGTTAGAGACAATGAGCAGTTCTTC
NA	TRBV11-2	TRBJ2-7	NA	CASSPLVGGREQYF	TGTGCCAGCAGCCCCTTGGTGGGGGGGCGCGAGCAGTACTTC
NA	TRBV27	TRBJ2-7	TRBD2	CASSLRPGLAGDYEQYF	TGTGCCAGCAGTTTACGTCCCGGACTAGCGGGAGACTACGAGCAGTACTTC
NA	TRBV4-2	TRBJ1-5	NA	CASSQAPDQPQHF	TGTGCCAGCAGCCAAGCCCCTGATCAGCCCCAGCATTTT
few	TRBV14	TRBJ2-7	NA	CASSYHAVYEQYF	TGTGCCAGCAGTTATCATGCCGTCTACGAGCAGTACTTC
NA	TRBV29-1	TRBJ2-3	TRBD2	CSVGTGLAGGGDTQYF	TGCAGCGTTGGAACGGGTCTAGCGGGAGGAGGAGATACGCAGTATTTT
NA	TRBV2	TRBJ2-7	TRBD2	CASRYTSGTYEQYF	TGTGCCAGCCGTTACACTAGCGGGACCTACGAGCAGTACTTC
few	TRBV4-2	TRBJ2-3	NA	CASSSGEPTDTQYF	TGTGCCAGCAGCTCAGGAGAGCCCACAGATACGCAGTATTTT
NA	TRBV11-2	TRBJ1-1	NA	CASSLGGWDAAFF	TGTGCCAGCAGCTTAGGGGGGTGGGACGCTGCTTTCTTT
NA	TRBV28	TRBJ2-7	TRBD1	CASTQDRVGEQYF	TGTGCCAGCACCCAGGACAGGGTCGGCGAGCAGTACTTC
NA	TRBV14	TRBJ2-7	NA	CASSPRRGFSYEQYF	TGTGCCAGCAGCCCCCGCCGAGGGTTCTCCTACGAGCAGTACTTC
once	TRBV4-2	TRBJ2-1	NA	CASSQAVRGSEGEQFF	TGTGCCAGCAGCCAGGCCGTTAGGGGGAGTGAAGGTGAGCAGTTCTTC
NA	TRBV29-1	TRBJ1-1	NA	CSVEDPETGVGNEAFF	TGCAGCGTTGAAGATCCTGAGACAGGAGTTGGGAATGAAGCTTTCTTT
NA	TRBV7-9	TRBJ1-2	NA	CASSLGQTDYGYTF	TGTGCCAGCAGCTTAGGACAGACGGACTATGGCTACACCTTC
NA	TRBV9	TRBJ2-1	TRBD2	CASSVEQGLAGFGSYNEQFF	TGTGCCAGCAGCGTAGAGCAGGGACTAGCGGGGTTTGGCTCCTACAATGAGCAGTTCTTC
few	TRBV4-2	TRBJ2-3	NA	CASSRGLTDTQYF	TGTGCCAGCAGCCGGGGACTCACAGATACGCAGTATTTT
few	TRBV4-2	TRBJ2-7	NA	CASSQGFAGSSYEQYF	TGTGCCAGCAGCCAAGGGTTCGCGGGGAGCTCCTACGAGCAGTACTTC
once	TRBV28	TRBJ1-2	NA	CASSPPGQGKSGGYTF	TGTGCCAGCAGTCCCCCGGGCCAGGGGAAGAGTGGGGGCTACACCTTC
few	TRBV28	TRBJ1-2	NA	CASSGGRGGYTF	TGTGCCAGCAGTGGTGGACGTGGTGGCTACACCTTC
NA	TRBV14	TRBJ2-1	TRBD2	CASSRAGVYNEQFF	TGTGCCAGCAGCAGAGCGGGAGTTTACAATGAGCAGTTCTTC
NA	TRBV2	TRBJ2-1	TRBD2	CASSGLGLGEQFF	TGTGCCAGCAGCGGACTAGGACTTGGGGAGCAGTTCTTC
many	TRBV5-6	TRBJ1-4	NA	CASSLGRGEKLFF	TGTGCCAGCAGCTTGGGCAGGGGTGAAAAACTGTTTTTT
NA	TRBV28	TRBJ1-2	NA	CASSADRVGYTF	TGTGCCAGCAGTGCTGATCGGGTTGGCTACACCTTC
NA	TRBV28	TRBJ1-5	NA	CASSAGGTNQPQHF	TGTGCCAGCAGCGCCGGAGGGACCAATCAGCCCCAGCATTTT
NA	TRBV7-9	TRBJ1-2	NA	CASSLSSFYGYTF	TGTGCCAGCAGCCTTTCAAGTTTTTATGGCTACACCTTC
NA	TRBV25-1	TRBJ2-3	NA	CASSRPGGLTSTDTQYF	TGTGCCAGCAGCCGCCCTGGGGGGTTAACTAGCACAGATACGCAGTATTTT
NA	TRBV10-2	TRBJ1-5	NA	CASSEGSGSNQPQHF	TGCGCCAGCAGTGAGGGGAGCGGGAGTAATCAGCCCCAGCATTTT
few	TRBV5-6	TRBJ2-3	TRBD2	CASSRLAVRADTQYF	TGTGCCAGCAGCCGACTAGCCGTTCGCGCAGATACGCAGTATTTT
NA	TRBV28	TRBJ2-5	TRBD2	CASSFLAGGILGETQYF	TGTGCCAGCAGTTTTTTAGCGGGAGGCATCCTCGGGGAGACCCAGTACTTC
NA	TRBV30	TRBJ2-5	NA	CAWSGARGARHPKKETQYF	TGTGCCTGGAGTGGCGCGAGGGGTGCCAGACACCCAAAAAAAGAGACCCAGTACTTC
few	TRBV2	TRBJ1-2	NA	CASSEWGADYGYTF	TGTGCCAGCAGTGAGTGGGGGGCCGACTATGGCTACACCTTC